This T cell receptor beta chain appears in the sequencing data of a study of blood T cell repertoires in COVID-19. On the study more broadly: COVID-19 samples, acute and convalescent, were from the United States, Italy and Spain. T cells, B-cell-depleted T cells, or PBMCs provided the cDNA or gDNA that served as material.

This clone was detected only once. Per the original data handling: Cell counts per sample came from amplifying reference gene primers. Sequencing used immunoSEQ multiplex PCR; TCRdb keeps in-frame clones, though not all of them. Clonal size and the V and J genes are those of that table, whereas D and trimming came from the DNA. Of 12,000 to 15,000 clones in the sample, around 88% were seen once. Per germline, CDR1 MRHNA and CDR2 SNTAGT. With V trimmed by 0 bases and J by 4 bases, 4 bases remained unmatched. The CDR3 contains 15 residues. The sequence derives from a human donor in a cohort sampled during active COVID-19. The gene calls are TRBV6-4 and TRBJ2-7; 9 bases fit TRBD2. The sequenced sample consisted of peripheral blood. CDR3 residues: CASSDSRLAAYEQYF. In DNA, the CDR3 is TGTGCCAGCAGTGACTCGCGACTAGCGGCGTACGAGCAGTACTTC.